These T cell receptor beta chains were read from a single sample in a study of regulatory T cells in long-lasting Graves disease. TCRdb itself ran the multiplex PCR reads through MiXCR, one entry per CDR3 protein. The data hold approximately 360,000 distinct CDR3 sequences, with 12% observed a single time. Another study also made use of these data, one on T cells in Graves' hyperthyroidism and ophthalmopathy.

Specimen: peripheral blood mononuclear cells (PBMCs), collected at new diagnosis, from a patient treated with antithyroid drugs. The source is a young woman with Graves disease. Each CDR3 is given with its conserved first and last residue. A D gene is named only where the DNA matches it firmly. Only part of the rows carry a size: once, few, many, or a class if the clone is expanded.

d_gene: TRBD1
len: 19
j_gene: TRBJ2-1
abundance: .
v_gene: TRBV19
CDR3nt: TGTGCCAGTAGTATATCACCGGGACAGGGACAGACCCTTTACAATGAGCAGTTCTTC
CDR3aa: CASSISPGQGQTLYNEQFF

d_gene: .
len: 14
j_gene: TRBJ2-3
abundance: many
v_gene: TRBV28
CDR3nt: TGTGCCAGCAGACGTACTGGGTATAGGGATACGCAGTATTTT
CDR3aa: CASRRTGYRDTQYF

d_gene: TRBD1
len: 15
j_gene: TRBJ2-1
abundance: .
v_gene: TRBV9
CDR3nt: TGTGCCAGCAGCGTTACAGGGGCTGCCTACAATGAGCAGTTCTTC
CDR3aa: CASSVTGAAYNEQFF

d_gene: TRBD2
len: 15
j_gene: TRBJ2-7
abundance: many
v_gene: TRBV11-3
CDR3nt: TGTGCCAGCAGCCCCGGACTAGCGGACTCCTACGAGCAGTACTTC
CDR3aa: CASSPGLADSYEQYF

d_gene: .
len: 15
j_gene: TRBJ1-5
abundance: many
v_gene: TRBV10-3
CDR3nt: TGTGCCATCAGCGCTTTTAGTTATAGCAATCAGCCCCAGCATTTT
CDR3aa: CAISAFSYSNQPQHF

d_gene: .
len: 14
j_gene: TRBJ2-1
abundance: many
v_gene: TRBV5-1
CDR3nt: TGCGCCAGCAGCTTGGGCCCAGGCCTGAATGAGCAGTTCTTC
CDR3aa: CASSLGPGLNEQFF

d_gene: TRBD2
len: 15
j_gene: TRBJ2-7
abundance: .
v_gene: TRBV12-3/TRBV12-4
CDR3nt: TGTGCCAGCAGTTTAGCCCCTGCGGTAGCGGGTGGGCAGTACTTC
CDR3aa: CASSLAPAVAGGQYF

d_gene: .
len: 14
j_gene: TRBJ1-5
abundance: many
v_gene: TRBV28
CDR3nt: TGTGCCAGCAATTACCAGGGAGGGAATCAGCCCCAGCATTTT
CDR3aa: CASNYQGGNQPQHF

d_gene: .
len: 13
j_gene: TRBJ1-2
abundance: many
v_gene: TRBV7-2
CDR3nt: TGTGCCAGCACTAGGTCCCCCCTCTATGGCTACACCTTC
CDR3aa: CASTRSPLYGYTF

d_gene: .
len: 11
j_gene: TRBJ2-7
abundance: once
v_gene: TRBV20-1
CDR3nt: TGCAGTGCTCGATGGCTGGCTGAGCAGTACTTC
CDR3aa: CSARWLAEQYF

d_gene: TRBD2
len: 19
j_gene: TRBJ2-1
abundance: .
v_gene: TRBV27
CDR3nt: TGTGCCAGCAGTCAAGGACTAGCGGGAGGGCCATTCTTATACAATGAGCAGTTCTTC
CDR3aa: CASSQGLAGGPFLYNEQFF

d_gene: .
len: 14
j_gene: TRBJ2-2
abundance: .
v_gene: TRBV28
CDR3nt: TGTGCCAGCAGCCTGACACGGGACACCGGGGAGCTGTTTTTT
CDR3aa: CASSLTRDTGELFF

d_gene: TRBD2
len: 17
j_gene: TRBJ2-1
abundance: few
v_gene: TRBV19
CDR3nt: TGTGCCAGTAGTATGTGGACTAGCGGGAGCAGGTACAATGAGCAGTTCTTC
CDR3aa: CASSMWTSGSRYNEQFF

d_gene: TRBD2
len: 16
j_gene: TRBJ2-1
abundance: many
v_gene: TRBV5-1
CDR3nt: TGCGCCAGCAGCTTAAAAAGCGGGGGGTACGACAATGAGCAGTTCTTC
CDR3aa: CASSLKSGGYDNEQFF

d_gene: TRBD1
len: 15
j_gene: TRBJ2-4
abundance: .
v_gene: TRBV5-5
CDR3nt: TGTGCCAGCAGCGTGTGGGACAGTCATAAAAACATTCAGTACTTC
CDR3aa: CASSVWDSHKNIQYF

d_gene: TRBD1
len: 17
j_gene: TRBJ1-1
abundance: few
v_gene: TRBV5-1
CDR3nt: TGCGCCAGCAGCCCCTCGAGAAGGCAGGGGGGTAGGACTGAAGCTTTCTTT
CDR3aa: CASSPSRRQGGRTEAFF

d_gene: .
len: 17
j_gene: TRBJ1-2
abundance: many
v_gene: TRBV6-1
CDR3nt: TGTGCCAGCAGCCCGGGGTTGACGCCATTATCGGGCTATGGCTACACCTTC
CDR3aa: CASSPGLTPLSGYGYTF

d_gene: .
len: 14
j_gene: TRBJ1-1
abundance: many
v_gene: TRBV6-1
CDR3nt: TGTGCCAGCAGCCCCAGACGTCGGAACACTGAAGCTTTCTTT
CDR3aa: CASSPRRRNTEAFF

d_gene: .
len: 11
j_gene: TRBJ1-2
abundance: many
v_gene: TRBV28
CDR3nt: TGTGCCAGCAATACGGCAGATGGCTACACCTTC
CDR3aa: CASNTADGYTF

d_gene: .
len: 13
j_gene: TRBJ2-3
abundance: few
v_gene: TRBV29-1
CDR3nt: TGCAGCGTTGAGGGTGGTGGGATAGATACGCAGTATTTT
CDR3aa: CSVEGGGIDTQYF

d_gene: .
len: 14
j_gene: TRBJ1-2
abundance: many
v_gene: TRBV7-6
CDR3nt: TGTGCCAGCAGTCCGCGCGGGGTTAACTATGGCTACACCTTC
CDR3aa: CASSPRGVNYGYTF

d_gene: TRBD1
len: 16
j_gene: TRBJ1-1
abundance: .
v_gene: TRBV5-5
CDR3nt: TGTGCCAGCAGCTTGTTGTGGGACAGGGGGTTAACTGAAGCTTTCTTT
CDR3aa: CASSLLWDRGLTEAFF

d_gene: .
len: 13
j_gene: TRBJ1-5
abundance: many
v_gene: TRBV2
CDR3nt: TGTGCCAGCAGACAGGAGGGCAATCAACCCCAGCATTTT
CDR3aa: CASRQEGNQPQHF

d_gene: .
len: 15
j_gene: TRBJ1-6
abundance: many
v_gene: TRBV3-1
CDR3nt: TGTGCCAGCAGCCCAGAAGGGGGATGGGCTTCACCCCTCCACTTT
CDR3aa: CASSPEGGWASPLHF

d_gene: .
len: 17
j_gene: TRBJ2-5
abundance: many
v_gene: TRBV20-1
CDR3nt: TGCAGTGCTAGAGATGGGGCAGGCGCTCGCCCACAAGAGACCCAGTACTTC
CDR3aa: CSARDGAGARPQETQYF

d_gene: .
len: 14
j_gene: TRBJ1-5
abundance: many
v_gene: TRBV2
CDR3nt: TGTGCCAGCAGTGACAGATTTAGCAATCAGCCCCAGCATTTT
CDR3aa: CASSDRFSNQPQHF

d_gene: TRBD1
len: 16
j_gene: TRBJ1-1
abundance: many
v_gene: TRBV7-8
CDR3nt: TGTGCCAGCAGCTGGGGGACAGGTGGTATGAACACTGAAGCTTTCTTT
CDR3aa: CASSWGTGGMNTEAFF

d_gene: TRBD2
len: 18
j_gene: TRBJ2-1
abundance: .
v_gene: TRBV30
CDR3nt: TGTGCCTGGAGTGTACATGATAGCGGGAGGTCCTCCTACAATGAGCAGTTCTTC
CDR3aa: CAWSVHDSGRSSYNEQFF

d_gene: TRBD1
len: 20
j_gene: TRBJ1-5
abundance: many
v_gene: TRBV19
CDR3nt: TGTGCCAGTATTCCGAGAGACCCGGGACAGGGGCAGGGGCCCAATCAGCCCCAGCATTTT
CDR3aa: CASIPRDPGQGQGPNQPQHF

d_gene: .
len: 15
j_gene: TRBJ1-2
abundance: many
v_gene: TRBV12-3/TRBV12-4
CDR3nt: TGTGCCAGCAGCCCTCCCACGGGCAGGGAAGGAGGCTACACCTTC
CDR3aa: CASSPPTGREGGYTF

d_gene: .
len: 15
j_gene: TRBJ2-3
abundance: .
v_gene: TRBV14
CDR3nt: TGTGCCAGCAGCGAAGGGGAGGTAGGCACAGATACGCAGTATTTT
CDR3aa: CASSEGEVGTDTQYF

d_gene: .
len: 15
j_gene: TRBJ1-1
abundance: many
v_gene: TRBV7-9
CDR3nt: TGTGCCAGCAGCCAGGGTTCCCCGTTGAACACTGAAGCTTTCTTT
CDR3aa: CASSQGSPLNTEAFF

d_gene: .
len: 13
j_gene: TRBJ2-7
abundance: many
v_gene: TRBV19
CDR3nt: TGTGCCAGTACCGACGGATTCTCCTACGAGCAGTACTTC
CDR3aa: CASTDGFSYEQYF

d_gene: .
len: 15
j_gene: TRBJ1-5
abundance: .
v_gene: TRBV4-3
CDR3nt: TGCGCCAGCACGGAGCTCCAGGGATCGGATCAGCTCCAGCATTTT
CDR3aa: CASTELQGSDQLQHF

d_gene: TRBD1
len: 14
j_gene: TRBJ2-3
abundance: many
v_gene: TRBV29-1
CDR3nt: TGCAGCGTTCTCCGGGACAGGGATCGGAATACGCAGTATTTT
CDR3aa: CSVLRDRDRNTQYF

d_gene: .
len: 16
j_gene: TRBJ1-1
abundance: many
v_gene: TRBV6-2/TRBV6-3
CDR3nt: TGTGCCAGCAGTTACTCGTACCAGGGGTTTAGGACTGAAGCTTTCTTT
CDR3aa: CASSYSYQGFRTEAFF

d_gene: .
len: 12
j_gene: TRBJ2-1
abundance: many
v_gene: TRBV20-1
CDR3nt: TGCAGTGCTGGCGGGAACTACAATGAGCAGTTCTTC
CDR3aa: CSAGGNYNEQFF

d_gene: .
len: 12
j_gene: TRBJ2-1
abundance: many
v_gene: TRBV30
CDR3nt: TGTGCCTGGAGTCTCTACATAAATGAGCAGTTCTTC
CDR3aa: CAWSLYINEQFF

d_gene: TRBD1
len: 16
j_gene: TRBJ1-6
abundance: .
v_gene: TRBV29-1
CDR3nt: TGCAGCGTGGGGACAGTCGAGAGCTCCTATAATTCACCCCTCCACTTT
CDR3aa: CSVGTVESSYNSPLHF

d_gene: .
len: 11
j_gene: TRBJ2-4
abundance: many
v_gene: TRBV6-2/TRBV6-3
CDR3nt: TGTGCCAGCAGGGAGAGGAACATTCAGTACTTC
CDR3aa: CASRERNIQYF

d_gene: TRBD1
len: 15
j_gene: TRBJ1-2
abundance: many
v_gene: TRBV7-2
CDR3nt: TGTGCCAGCACACCGGGACAGGGAACTAACTATGGCTACACCTTC
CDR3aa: CASTPGQGTNYGYTF